This T cell receptor beta chain is drawn from a study of OX40 agonist ivuxolimab in advanced cancers. Study as a whole: Ivuxolimab was administered intravenously to patients at 0.01 to 10 mg/kg every 2 weeks.

Sequencing was performed with immunoSEQ multiplex PCR; in TCRdb, only in-frame clones are kept and a portion is missing. The sample carries 60,000 to 70,000 clones, around 90% recorded once. With 6 bases clipped from V and 3 bases from J, the junction kept 1 base outside the gene matches. The germline V gene encodes CDR1 MNHEY and CDR2 SMNVEV (reference sequence). This CDR3 is 12 amino acids long. The receptor comes from an adult with an advanced solid tumor such as melanoma, head and neck, liver or kidney cancer. The chain recombines TRBV27 with TRBJ2-7, with 8 bases fitting TRBD2. Specimen: CD4+ or CD8+ T cells sorted from blood, collected in a trial of the OX40 agonist ivuxolimab. The CDR3 loop reads CASSRGGYEQYF. In nucleotides, the CDR3 is TGTGCCAGCAGCCGGGGGGGCTACGAGCAGTACTTC.